This T cell receptor (beta chain) emerged from a study of regulatory T cells in long-lasting Graves disease. As for the study in general: Disease was considered persistent Graves' disease after over 5 years of antithyroid drugs (with positive TSH receptor antibodies).

CDR3 length equals 15 residues. V was trimmed by 2 bases and J by 2 bases, leaving 10 bases between them. Broader study findings: Persistent-disease Graves' patients showed less TCR diversity than new cases.

This clonotype has a count of ten or more. What it binds is unknown. Building of the TCR beta libraries involved iRepertoire HTBI primers and Arm-PCR of CDR3 regions. Each CDR3 protein gets one entry after TCRdb re-called the multiplex PCR reads with MiXCR. The sample contains under 350,000 distinct CDR3 sequences, 20% to 25% of which appear only once. As to time point: persistent/refractory GD, antithyroid drugs over 5 years with positive TRAb. After RNA was extracted from PBMCs, the TCR library was made from it. The source was peripheral blood mononuclear cells (PBMCs), collected when the disease was refractory, from a patient treated with antithyroid drugs. This chain connects TRBV12-3 or TRBV12-4 to TRBJ1-5; possible D gene TRBD1, 6 bases. The sequence was obtained from a female donor with Graves disease. This CDR3 reads CASSLNYRGNQPQHF. For the CDR3, the DNA is TGTGCCAGCAGTTTAAATTACAGGGGCAATCAGCCCCAGCATTTT.